The 24 T cell receptor beta chains reported below all come from one sample, sequenced in a study of cytomegalovirus exposure and HLA in healthy donors. Primers for the PCR totalled 60 Vbeta and 13 Jbeta. The data were produced by immunoSEQ multiplex PCR, yet TCRdb's version contains in-frame clones alone and is incomplete. The sample has about 94,000 clones, roughly 73% seen once. The source material was PBMCs. These receptors were collected from a woman between 40 and 55 years old in good health and CMV-seronegative.

The chain uses TRBV28 and TRBJ2-2, with 11 bases lining up with TRBD1. Germline CDR1 and CDR2: MDHEN and SYDVKM. The V gene end was trimmed by 7 bases and the J gene end by 4 bases; junction bases not matched to a gene: 5. The CDR3 loop spans 15 amino acids. The CDR3 region is CASTDRGRSTGELFF. CDR3 bases: TGTGCCAGCACGGACAGGGGGCGGTCCACCGGGGAGCTGTTTTTT.

The V call is TRBV7-2, the J call TRBJ2-7, with 7 positions matching TRBD1. The junction had 8 bases not matched to a gene; V was cut back by 0 bases and J by 6 bases. CDR1 and CDR2 from the germline V gene are SGHTA and FQGNSA. The CDR3 consists of 15 residues. The CDR3 DNA reads as TGTGCCAGCAGCTTAGCACTACAGGGGCTTGGCGAGCAGTACTTC. Translated, it gives CASSLALQGLGEQYF.

V gene TRBV27 combines with J gene TRBJ2-3; 10 bases fit TRBD2. Germline V gives CDR1 MNHEY, CDR2 SMNVEV (reference sequence). Trimming took 0 bases from V and 5 from J; bases not matched to a gene: 8. The CDR3 covers 17 residues. The CDR3 DNA is TGTGCCAGCAGTTTATCGGCACTAGCGGGGTTAGGAGATACGCAGTATTTT. Protein: CASSLSALAGLGDTQYF.

The chain employs TRBV6-1 and TRBJ1-4; D ambiguous. Trimming left V 0 bases short and J 1 base short, with 6 bases between. CDR1 is MNHNS, CDR2 SASEGT, per germline. This CDR3 region has 15 residues. The CDR3 here is CASSEAPLTNEKLFF. CDR3 sequence (DNA): TGTGCCAGCAGTGAAGCCCCCTTAACTAATGAAAAACTGTTTTTT.

CDR3 in amino acids: CSVESQGAGEQFF. CDR3 bases: TGCAGCGTTGAAAGTCAGGGGGCCGGTGAGCAGTTCTTC. The V call is TRBV29-1, the J call TRBJ2-1, with 8 bases aligning to TRBD1. Per germline, CDR1 SQVTM and CDR2 ANQGSEA. The J segment lost 9 bases and the V segment lost 2 bases, leaving 6 bases of the junction unmatched. This CDR3 contains 13 residues.

The chain is built from TRBV5-1 and TRBJ2-1; D perhaps matches TRBD1 (7 bases). V lost 3 bases to trimming and J lost 8 bases, with 15 bases between them. Looked up from germline, CDR1 is SGHRS and CDR2 is YFSETQ. The CDR3 is 14 amino acids. The CDR3 nucleotides are TGCGCCAGCAGCTCCAGGGGGGCAAGTGATGAGCAGTTCTTC. Translation gives CASSSRGASDEQFF.

The V and J genes are TRBV5-1 and TRBJ1-1; 9 bases map to TRBD1. V gave up 0 bases and J gave up 4 bases; unmatched junction bases: 7. The CDR3 is 16 amino acids. Germline CDR1 SGHRS, CDR2 YFSETQ. CDR3 sequence: CASSLAYGQGTTEAFF. Written as DNA, the CDR3 is TGCGCCAGCAGCTTGGCCTACGGACAGGGGACCACTGAAGCTTTCTTT.

V usage is TRBV5-6 and J usage is TRBJ2-3; 9 bases agree with TRBD2. Germline V gene data show CDR1 as SGHDT and CDR2 as YYEEEE. CDR3 length: 16 residues. V lost 1 base, J lost 5 bases, and 8 bases stayed unmatched. In DNA form, the CDR3 reads TGTGCCAGCAGCTTGTTACGCGGGGGGGCTATAGATACGCAGTATTTT. Translation gives CASSLLRGGAIDTQYF.

The genes are TRBV14 and TRBJ1-1, with 9 bases that match TRBD1. CDR3 length: 13 amino acids. Germline trimming cut 4 bases from V and 10 bases from J; bases unmatched to any gene: 7. Germline CDR1 reads SGHDN; CDR2 reads FVKESK. The CDR3 loop is CASSPDRGTRAFF. As DNA, the CDR3 is TGTGCCAGCAGCCCGGACAGGGGAACAAGAGCTTTCTTT.

Worth noting for this clone: Compared with germline, one end of the junction differs, possibly owing to a read error. This chain connects TRBV6-1 to TRBJ1-2, with D possibly being TRBD1 (5 bases). The CDR3 is made up of 14 amino acids. Germline V gene sequence: CDR1 MNHNS, CDR2 SASEGT. The CDR3 sequence is CASTPLGGNYGYPF. The CDR3 DNA follows: TGTGCCAGCACCCCTCTCGGGGGAAACTATGGCTACCCCTTC.

This clone was picked up one time. This chain links TRBV2 with TRBJ1-2, with D maybe TRBD1 (6 bases). V lost 5 bases and J lost 4, with 20 bases in between. This CDR3 spans 16 amino acids. The germline gives CDR1 SNHLY, CDR2 FYNNEI. In DNA, the CDR3 is TGTGCCAGCAGTTATGGAAGTACAGGGTCGGGCTATGGCTACACCTTC. This codes for CASSYGSTGSGYGYTF.

V is TRBV7-3 and J is TRBJ2-4; D perhaps matches TRBD2 (5 bases). V lost 0 bases and J 8 bases, leaving 14 bases between the germline ends. Germline V gives CDR1 SGHTA, CDR2 FQGTGA. The CDR3 contains 15 residues. This chain's CDR3 is CASSLTGSAGHIQYF. The CDR3 region has the DNA TGTGCCAGCAGCTTAACTGGGTCCGCGGGCCACATTCAGTACTTC.

The CDR3 DNA sequence: TGTGCCAGCAGCTTCGGGGGGTCCGAGCAGTACTTC. Protein product: CASSFGGSEQYF. The V call is TRBV11-2, the J call TRBJ2-7, with TRBD2 matching 7 bases. J lost 6 bases, V lost 3 bases, and 2 bases had no gene match. The CDR3 covers 12 residues. CDR1 and CDR2 from the germline V gene are SGHAT and FQNNGV.

This rearrangement joins TRBV7-6 to TRBJ2-3, with 12 bases matching TRBD2. Germline CDR1 is SGHVS and CDR2 is FNYEAQ. After removal of 5 bases from V and 5 bases from J, the junction contained 5 bases not matched to a gene. The CDR3 totals 15 residues. CDR3 bases: TGTGCCAGCAGCGGACTAGCGGGGCTCGGAGATACGCAGTATTTT. It specifies CASSGLAGLGDTQYF.

J is TRBJ1-3 and V is TRBV6-5, with D perhaps TRBD1 (6 bases). Germline values: CDR1 MNHEY, CDR2 SVGAGI. Between the trimmed V and J ends, which lost 5 bases and 2 bases, there was a span of 13 bases. The CDR3 sequence is 15 residues long. CDR3 loop: CASSAQGSTGNTIYF. The CDR3, as DNA: TGTGCCAGCAGTGCCCAGGGGTCGACTGGAAACACCATATATTTT.

The rearrangement uses TRBV6-5 and TRBJ2-6, with a possible D match to TRBD1 (5 bases). The V gene lost 0 bases and the J gene lost 3 bases, with 9 bases spanning the gap. The CDR3 extends over 16 amino acids. Germline V gives CDR1 MNHEY, CDR2 SVGAGI. CDR3 loop: CASSYSTVNGANVLTF. The CDR3 DNA sequence: TGTGCCAGCAGTTACTCGACAGTTAATGGGGCCAACGTCCTGACTTTC.

This sequence joins TRBV10-3 and TRBJ1-6; 9 bases are a match to TRBD1. J gave up 7 bases and V 4 bases, and 5 bases lay outside the gene matches. CDR3 size: 15 residues. Germline assignment: CDR1 ENHRY and CDR2 SYGVKD. The CDR3 DNA reads TGTGCCATCAGTGGGAAACAGGGGGCAAATTCACCCCTCCACTTT. This gives the protein CAISGKQGANSPLHF.

This clone has just a few counts. The chain has TRBV5-1 and TRBJ2-7, with D tentatively TRBD1 (5 bases). The germline V and J ends were trimmed by 3 bases and 2 bases, with 9 bases remaining between them. Germline CDR1 and CDR2: SGHRS and YFSETQ. The CDR3 has 13 amino acids. This chain's CDR3 is CASSYDRAYEQYF. In DNA form, the CDR3 reads TGCGCCAGCAGCTATGACAGAGCCTACGAGCAGTACTTC.

This clone turned up a few times. The rearrangement uses TRBV6-1 and TRBJ2-4; D might be TRBD1 (6 bases). Germline values: CDR1 MNHNS, CDR2 SASEGT. V was clipped by 7 bases and J by 8 bases, with 21 bases between them. The CDR3 is 15 residues long. This CDR3 is CASTRFGQGRDIQYF. The CDR3 region has the DNA TGTGCCAGCACCAGATTCGGGCAGGGGCGGGACATTCAGTACTTC.

The chain couples TRBV2 to TRBJ2-7; a possible D gene is TRBD2 (7 bases). Between the trimmed V and J ends, which lost 5 bases and 3 bases, there was a span of 14 bases. The germline CDR1 and CDR2 sequences are SNHLY and FYNNEI. The CDR3 contains 14 residues. Here the CDR3 DNA reads TGTGCCAGCAGTAGGGGGGGACTCAACTACGAGCAGTACTTC. Protein: CASSRGGLNYEQYF.

V usage is TRBV27 and J usage is TRBJ1-2; D is perhaps TRBD1 (6 bases). Germline loops: CDR1 MNHEY, CDR2 SMNVEV (reference sequence). The V gene lost 6 bases and the J gene lost 4 bases, with 9 bases spanning the gap. This CDR3 spans 12 amino acids. CDR3 in DNA: TGTGCCAGCAGGATACAGGGCTATGGCTACACCTTC. As protein: CASRIQGYGYTF.

V is TRBV7-9 and J is TRBJ2-3; 8 bases match TRBD1. V dropped 3 bases and J dropped 2; count of bases not matched to a gene: 7. Looked up from germline, CDR1 is SEHNR and CDR2 is FQNEAQ (reference sequence). The CDR3 consists of 16 residues. In DNA form, the CDR3 reads TGTGCCAGCAGCTTGGCCGGGACAGGTCTCACAGATACGCAGTATTTT. Its translation is CASSLAGTGLTDTQYF.

The chain recombines TRBV23-1 with TRBJ1-6; unclear D gene. TRBV23-1 is labeled an ORF, and its function is uncertain. The V end was cut by 4 bases, the J end by 5 bases, with 15 bases between. The CDR3 runs 16 residues. DNA for the CDR3: TGCGCCAGCAGTCGCCGAAAGACAAATAATAATTCACCCCTCCACTTT. It translates to CASSRRKTNNNSPLHF.

V usage is TRBV7-6 and J usage is TRBJ1-3; 10 bases are a match to TRBD1. Germline CDR1 is SGHVS and CDR2 is FNYEAQ. Trimming cost V 2 bases and J 4 bases; bases outside gene matches: 11. CDR3 length: 18 amino acids. For the CDR3, the DNA is TGTGCCAGCAGCTTAATTGGGACAGGGGAATGGGCAGGAAACACCATATATTTT. It specifies CASSLIGTGEWAGNTIYF.